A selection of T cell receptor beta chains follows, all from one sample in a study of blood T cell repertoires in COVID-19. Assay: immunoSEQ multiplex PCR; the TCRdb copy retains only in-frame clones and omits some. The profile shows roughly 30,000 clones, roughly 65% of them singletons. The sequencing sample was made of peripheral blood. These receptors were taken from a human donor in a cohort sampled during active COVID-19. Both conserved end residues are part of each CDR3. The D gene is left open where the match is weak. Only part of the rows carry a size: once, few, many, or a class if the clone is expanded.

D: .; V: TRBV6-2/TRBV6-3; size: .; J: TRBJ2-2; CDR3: CASSYSYRGGELFF; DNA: TGTGCCAGCAGTTACTCCTATAGAGGCGGGGAGCTGTTTTTT
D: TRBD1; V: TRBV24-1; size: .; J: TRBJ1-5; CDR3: CATSDGTVSNQPQHF; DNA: TGTGCCACCAGTGATGGGACAGTGAGCAATCAGCCCCAGCATTTT
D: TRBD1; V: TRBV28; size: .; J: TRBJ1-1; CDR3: CASSSGTAQAFF; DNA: TGTGCCAGCAGTTCCGGGACAGCCCAAGCTTTCTTT
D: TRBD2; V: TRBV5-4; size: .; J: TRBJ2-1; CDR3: CASWLAGFDEQFF; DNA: TGTGCCAGCTGGCTAGCGGGGTTCGATGAGCAGTTCTTC
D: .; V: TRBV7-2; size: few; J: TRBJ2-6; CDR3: CASSLRYSGANVLTF; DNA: TGTGCCAGCAGCTTACGGTACTCTGGGGCCAACGTCCTGACTTTC
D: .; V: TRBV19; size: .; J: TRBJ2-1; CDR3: CASSAPTGSYYNEQFF; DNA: TGTGCCAGTAGTGCCCCGACAGGATCGTACTACAATGAGCAGTTCTTC
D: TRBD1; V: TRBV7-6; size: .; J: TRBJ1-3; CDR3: CASSVDRGTSGNTIYF; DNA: TGTGCCAGCAGCGTTGACAGGGGAACCAGTGGAAACACCATATATTTT
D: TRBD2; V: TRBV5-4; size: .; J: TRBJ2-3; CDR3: CASRPREGRGDTQYF; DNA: TGTGCCAGCAGACCTCGGGAGGGCCGTGGAGATACGCAGTATTTT
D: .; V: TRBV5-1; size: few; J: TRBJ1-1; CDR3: CASRGGRVNTEAFF; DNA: TGCGCCAGCAGGGGGGGACGGGTGAACACTGAAGCTTTCTTT
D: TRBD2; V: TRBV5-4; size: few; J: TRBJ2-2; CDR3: CASRLAGITGELFF; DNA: TGTGCCAGCAGACTAGCGGGAATCACCGGGGAGCTGTTTTTT
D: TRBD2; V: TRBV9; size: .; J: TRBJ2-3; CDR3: CASSVRAGGSTDTQYF; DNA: TGTGCCAGCAGCGTGCGAGCGGGGGGATCCACAGATACGCAGTATTTT
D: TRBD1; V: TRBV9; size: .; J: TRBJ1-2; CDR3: CASRASLTDREGPGYGYTF; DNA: TGTGCCAGCAGAGCCAGCCTAACGGACAGGGAAGGGCCTGGCTATGGCTACACCTTC
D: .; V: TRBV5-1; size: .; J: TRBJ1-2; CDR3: CASSLAGENYGYTF; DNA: TGCGCCAGCAGCTTGGCGGGGGAAAACTATGGCTACACCTTC
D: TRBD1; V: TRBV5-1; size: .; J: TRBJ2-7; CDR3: CASSFGGRQGAGEQYF; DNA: TGCGCCAGCAGCTTTGGAGGGCGACAGGGGGCCGGGGAGCAGTACTTC
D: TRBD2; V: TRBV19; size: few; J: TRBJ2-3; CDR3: CASSGGTSGTPSTDTQYF; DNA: TGTGCCAGTAGTGGGGGGACTAGCGGAACGCCTAGCACAGATACGCAGTATTTT
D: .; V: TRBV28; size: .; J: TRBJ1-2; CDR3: CASNNIIVSYGYTF; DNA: TGTGCCAGCAATAACATAATTGTCTCCTATGGCTACACCTTC
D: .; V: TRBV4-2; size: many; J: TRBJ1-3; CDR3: CASSQDGEGASSGNTIYF; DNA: TGTGCCAGCAGCCAAGACGGGGAAGGTGCAAGCTCTGGAAACACCATATATTTT
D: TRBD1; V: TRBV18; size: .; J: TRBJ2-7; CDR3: CASSPVGQGPGEQYF; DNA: TGTGCCAGCTCACCGGTGGGACAGGGTCCCGGGGAGCAGTACTTC
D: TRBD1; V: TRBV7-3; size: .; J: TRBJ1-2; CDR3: CASSPSSGQDGGYTF; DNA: TGTGCCAGCAGCCCGAGTTCGGGACAGGATGGGGGCTACACCTTC
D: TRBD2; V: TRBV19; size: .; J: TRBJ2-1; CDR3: CASSPPSGGYNEQFF; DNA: TGTGCCAGTAGTCCTCCGAGCGGGGGCTACAATGAGCAGTTCTTC
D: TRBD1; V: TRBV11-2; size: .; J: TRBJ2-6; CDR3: CASSQGQGGGGANVLTF; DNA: TGTGCCAGCAGCCAGGGACAGGGAGGTGGAGGGGCCAACGTCCTGACTTTC
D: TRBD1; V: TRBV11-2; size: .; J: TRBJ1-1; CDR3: CASSPTTGLTEAFF; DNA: TGTGCCAGCAGCCCGACGACAGGGTTAACTGAAGCTTTCTTT
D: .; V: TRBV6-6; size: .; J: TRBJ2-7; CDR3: CASSTQLAASSYEQYF; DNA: TGTGCCAGCAGTACCCAACTAGCCGCGAGCTCCTACGAGCAGTACTTC
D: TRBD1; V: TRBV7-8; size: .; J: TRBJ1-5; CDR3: CASSLAGTGIQPQHF; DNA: TGTGCCAGCAGCTTAGCCGGGACAGGGATTCAGCCCCAGCATTTT
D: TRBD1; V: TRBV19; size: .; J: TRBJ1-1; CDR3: CASSGQGSNTEAFF; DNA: TGTGCCAGTAGTGGACAGGGTTCCAACACTGAAGCTTTCTTT
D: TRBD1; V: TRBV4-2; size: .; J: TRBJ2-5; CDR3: CASSQDDRGNQETQYF; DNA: TGTGCCAGCAGCCAAGATGACAGGGGAAACCAAGAGACCCAGTACTTC
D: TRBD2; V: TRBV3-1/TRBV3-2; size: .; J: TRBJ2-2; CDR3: CASSQLIGTSGVGTGELFF; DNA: TGTGCCAGCAGCCAACTAATAGGGACCAGCGGGGTCGGGACCGGGGAGCTGTTTTTT
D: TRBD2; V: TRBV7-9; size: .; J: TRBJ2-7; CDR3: CASRQQGGYEQYF; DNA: TGTGCCAGCAGGCAGCAGGGAGGGTACGAGCAGTACTTC
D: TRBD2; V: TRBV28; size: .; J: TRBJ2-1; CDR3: CASRIAGGSSYNEQFF; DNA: TGTGCCAGCAGGATCGCGGGCGGGAGCTCCTACAATGAGCAGTTCTTC
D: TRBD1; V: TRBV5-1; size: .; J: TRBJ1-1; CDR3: CASSLGQGYAEAFF; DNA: TGCGCCAGCAGCTTGGGACAGGGGTACGCTGAAGCTTTCTTT
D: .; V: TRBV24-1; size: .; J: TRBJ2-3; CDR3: CATSDFGLAGPTDTQYF; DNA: TGTGCCACCAGTGATTTCGGTCTGGCGGGGCCCACAGATACGCAGTATTTT
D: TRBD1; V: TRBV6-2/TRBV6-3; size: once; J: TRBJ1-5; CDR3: CASSYNAQGSNQPQHF; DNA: TGTGCCAGCAGTTACAATGCACAGGGGTCCAATCAGCCCCAGCATTTT
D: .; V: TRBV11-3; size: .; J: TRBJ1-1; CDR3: CASSLGAGVEAFF; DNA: TGTGCCAGCAGCTTAGGAGCAGGGGTTGAAGCTTTCTTT
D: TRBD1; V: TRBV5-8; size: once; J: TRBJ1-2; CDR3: CASSKDRGGDYGYTF; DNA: TGTGCCAGCAGCAAGGACAGGGGAGGCGACTATGGCTACACCTTC
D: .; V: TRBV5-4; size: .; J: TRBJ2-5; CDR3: CASSLSRETQYF; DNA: TGTGCCAGCAGCCTGTCCAGGGAGACCCAGTACTTC
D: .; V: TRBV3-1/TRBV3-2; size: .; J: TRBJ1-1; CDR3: CASSQAAGNPEAFF; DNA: TGTGCCAGCAGCCAAGCGGCGGGTAACCCTGAAGCTTTCTTT
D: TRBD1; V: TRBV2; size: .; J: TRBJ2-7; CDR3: CASSYGQGRAHEQYF; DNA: TGTGCCAGCAGCTACGGACAGGGGAGGGCCCACGAGCAGTACTTC
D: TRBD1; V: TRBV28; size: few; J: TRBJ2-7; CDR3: CASSQGTVYEQYF; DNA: TGTGCCAGCAGTCAAGGGACAGTCTACGAGCAGTACTTC
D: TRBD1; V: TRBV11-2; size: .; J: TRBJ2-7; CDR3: CASSLTDRGSKFYEQYF; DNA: TGTGCCAGCAGCCTGACCGACAGGGGGAGTAAGTTCTACGAGCAGTACTTC
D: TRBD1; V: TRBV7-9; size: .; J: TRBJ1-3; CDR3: CASTQGASGNTIYF; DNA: TGTGCCAGCACCCAGGGGGCGTCTGGAAACACCATATATTTT
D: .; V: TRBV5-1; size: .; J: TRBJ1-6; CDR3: CASSLYEGVGRSSYNSPLHF; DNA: TGCGCCAGCAGCTTGTATGAGGGGGTCGGCCGAAGCTCCTATAATTCACCCCTCCACTTT
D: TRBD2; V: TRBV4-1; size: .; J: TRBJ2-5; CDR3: CASSQGRGGGETQYF; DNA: TGCGCCAGCAGCCAAGGTCGCGGGGGAGGGGAGACCCAGTACTTC
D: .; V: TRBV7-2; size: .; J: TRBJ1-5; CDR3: CASSLQGGSNQPQHF; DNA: TGTGCCAGCAGCTTGCAGGGTGGTAGCAATCAGCCCCAGCATTTT
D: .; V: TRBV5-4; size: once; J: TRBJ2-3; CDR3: CASSLGLSGTQYF; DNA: TGTGCCAGCAGCTTGGGACTGTCGGGTACGCAGTATTTT
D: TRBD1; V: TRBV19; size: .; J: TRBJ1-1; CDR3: CASTTTGGSNTEAFF; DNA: TGTGCCAGTACCACGACAGGGGGATCGAACACTGAAGCTTTCTTT
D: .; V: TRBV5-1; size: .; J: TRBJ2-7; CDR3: CASRATGSLYEQYF; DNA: TGCGCCAGCAGAGCTACAGGGTCCCTCTACGAGCAGTACTTC
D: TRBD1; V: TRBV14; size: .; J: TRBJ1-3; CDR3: CASSRQGQGYGNTIYF; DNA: TGTGCCAGCAGCCGACAGGGACAGGGGTATGGAAACACCATATATTTT
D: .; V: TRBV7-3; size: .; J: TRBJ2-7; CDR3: CASILQGEEQYF; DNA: TGTGCCAGCATCCTACAGGGTGAAGAGCAGTACTTC
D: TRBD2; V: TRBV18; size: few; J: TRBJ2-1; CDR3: CASSPGLANDEQFF; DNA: TGTGCCAGCTCTCCCGGACTAGCGAACGATGAGCAGTTCTTC
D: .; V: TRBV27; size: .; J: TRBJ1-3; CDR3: CASSSDRHSGNTIYF; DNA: TGTGCCAGCAGTTCCGACAGGCACTCTGGAAACACCATATATTTT
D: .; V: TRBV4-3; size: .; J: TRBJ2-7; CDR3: CASSQGMSGNYEQYF; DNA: TGCGCCAGCAGCCAAGGGATGTCGGGGAACTACGAGCAGTACTTC
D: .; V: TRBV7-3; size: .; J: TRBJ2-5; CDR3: CASSTDIEETQYF; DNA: TGTGCCAGCAGCACCGACATTGAAGAGACCCAGTACTTC
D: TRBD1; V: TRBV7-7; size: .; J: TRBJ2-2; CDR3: CASSPLGQATGELFF; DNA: TGTGCCAGCAGCCCCCTAGGACAGGCCACCGGGGAGCTGTTTTTT